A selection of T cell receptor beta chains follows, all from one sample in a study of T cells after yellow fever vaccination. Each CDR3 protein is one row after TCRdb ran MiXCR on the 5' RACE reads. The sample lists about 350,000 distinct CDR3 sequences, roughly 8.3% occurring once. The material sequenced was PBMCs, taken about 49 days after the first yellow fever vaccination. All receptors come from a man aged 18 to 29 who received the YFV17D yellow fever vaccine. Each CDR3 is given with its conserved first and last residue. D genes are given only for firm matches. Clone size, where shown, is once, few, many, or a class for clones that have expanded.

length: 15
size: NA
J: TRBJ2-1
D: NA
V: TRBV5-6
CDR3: CASSLSRRVYNEQFF
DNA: TGTGCCAGCAGCTTATCGAGGAGGGTCTACAATGAGCAGTTCTTC

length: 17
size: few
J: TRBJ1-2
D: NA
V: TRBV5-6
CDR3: CASSLDQVRLHVGGYTF
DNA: TGTGCCAGCAGCTTGGACCAGGTTAGACTTCATGTCGGTGGCTACACCTTC

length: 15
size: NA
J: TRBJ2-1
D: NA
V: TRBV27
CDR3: CASSVMVQGEGEQFF
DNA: TGTGCCAGCAGTGTTATGGTGCAGGGAGAGGGTGAGCAGTTCTTC

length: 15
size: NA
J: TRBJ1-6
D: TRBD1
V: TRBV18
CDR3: CASSPPDRGTSPLHF
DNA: TGTGCCAGCTCACCACCAGACAGGGGGACTTCACCCCTCCACTTT

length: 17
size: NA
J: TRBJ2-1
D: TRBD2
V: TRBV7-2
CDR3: CASSSRRLAGGYNEQFF
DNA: TGTGCCAGCAGCTCTCGACGCCTAGCGGGGGGGTACAATGAGCAGTTCTTC

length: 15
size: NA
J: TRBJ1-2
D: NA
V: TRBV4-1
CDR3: CASRPQVLANYGYTF
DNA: TGCGCCAGCAGACCTCAGGTCCTAGCTAACTATGGCTACACCTTC

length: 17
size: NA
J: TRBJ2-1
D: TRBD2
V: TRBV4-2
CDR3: CASSQDLAGSSYNEQFF
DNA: TGTGCCAGCAGCCAAGATCTAGCGGGGAGCTCCTACAATGAGCAGTTCTTC

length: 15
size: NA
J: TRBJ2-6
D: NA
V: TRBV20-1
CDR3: CSARTGASGANVLTF
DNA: TGCAGTGCGCGGACGGGAGCCTCTGGGGCCAACGTCCTGACTTTC

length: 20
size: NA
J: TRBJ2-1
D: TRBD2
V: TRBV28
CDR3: CASSSRQLAGGESSYNEQFF
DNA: TGTGCCAGCAGTTCCCGGCAACTAGCGGGGGGGGAAAGCTCCTACAATGAGCAGTTCTTC

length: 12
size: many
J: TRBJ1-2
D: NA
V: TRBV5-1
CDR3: CASSPGIYGYTF
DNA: TGCGCCAGCAGCCCCGGGATCTATGGCTACACCTTC

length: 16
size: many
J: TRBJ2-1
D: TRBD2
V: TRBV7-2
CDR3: CASSYTGTSGYNEQFF
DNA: TGTGCCAGCAGCTACACCGGGACTAGCGGTTACAATGAGCAGTTCTTC